The rows below give T cell receptor beta chains drawn from one sample of a study of OX40 agonist ivuxolimab in advanced cancers. Generated by immunoSEQ multiplex PCR, the TCRdb table keeps only in-frame clones and is missing some. The sample consists of about 74,000 clones, approximately 81% of them appearing once. Sequenced here: CD4+ or CD8+ T cells sorted from blood, sampled in a trial of the OX40 agonist ivuxolimab. The origin of the receptors is an adult with an advanced solid tumor such as melanoma, head and neck, liver or kidney cancer. CDR3s include the opening cysteine and the closing phenylalanine or tryptophan. Each record gives: V gene, clone size, J gene, D gene, CDR3 protein, CDR3 DNA. A D gene is named only where the DNA matches it firmly. Clone size is stated in some rows and not others, as once, few, many or a class when expanded.

TRBV6-5,.,TRBJ1-6,.,CASSRPGRIDSPLHF,TGTGCCAGCAGTCGCCCGGGAAGAATAGATTCACCCCTCCACTTT
TRBV4-2,.,TRBJ2-1,TRBD1,CASSRDRGLNEQFF,TGTGCCAGCAGCCGGGACAGGGGTCTCAATGAGCAGTTCTTC
TRBV19,.,TRBJ1-2,TRBD1,CASNNRGAGYGYTF,TGTGCCAGTAATAACAGGGGCGCCGGCTATGGCTACACCTTC
TRBV11-3,.,TRBJ2-1,.,CASSLGAYNEQFF,TGTGCCAGCAGCTTGGGCGCCTACAATGAGCAGTTCTTC
TRBV6-1,.,TRBJ1-5,.,CASSSGVVGNQPQHF,TGTGCCAGCAGCTCCGGGGTCGTGGGCAATCAGCCCCAGCATTTT
TRBV5-6,.,TRBJ2-3,.,CASSSLSEVTDTQYF,TGTGCCAGCAGCTCTCTGTCTGAGGTCACAGATACGCAGTATTTT
TRBV10-3,.,TRBJ1-1,TRBD1,CAIRPGTGKNTEAFF,TGTGCCATCAGGCCCGGGACAGGGAAGAACACTGAAGCTTTCTTT
TRBV11-2,.,TRBJ2-1,TRBD2,CASSLSAGPGEQFF,TGTGCCAGCAGCTTATCAGCGGGGCCGGGGGAGCAGTTCTTC
TRBV7-9,.,TRBJ2-5,TRBD1,CASSRTGTGLQETQYF,TGTGCCAGCAGCCGTACCGGGACAGGGCTTCAAGAGACCCAGTACTTC
TRBV7-2,once,TRBJ1-5,.,CASSLGRSNQPQHF,TGTGCCAGCAGCTTAGGGCGTAGCAATCAGCCCCAGCATTTT
TRBV5-1,few,TRBJ1-5,.,CASSSGTTSNQPQHF,TGCGCCAGCAGCTCCGGGACAACAAGCAATCAGCCCCAGCATTTT
TRBV28,.,TRBJ1-2,.,CASSLGPRRTYGYTF,TGTGCCAGCAGTTTGGGCCCGCGGAGGACGTATGGCTACACCTTC
TRBV28,.,TRBJ1-2,TRBD1,CASSPPPGQGGYGYTF,TGTGCCAGCAGTCCTCCTCCGGGACAGGGAGGCTATGGCTACACCTTC
TRBV7-9,few,TRBJ1-5,.,CASSLVGAQPQHF,TGTGCCAGCAGCTTAGTAGGGGCTCAGCCCCAGCATTTT
TRBV7-8,.,TRBJ2-2,.,CASSLGAGSGDTGELFF,TGTGCCAGCAGCTTAGGGGCGGGGTCAGGAGACACCGGGGAGCTGTTTTTT
TRBV6-5,.,TRBJ1-5,.,CASRTGADRSQPQHF,TGTGCCAGCAGAACGGGGGCAGACCGCAGTCAGCCCCAGCATTTT
TRBV6-6,few,TRBJ1-5,TRBD1,CASSFGQGNQPQHF,TGTGCCAGCAGTTTCGGACAGGGTAATCAGCCCCAGCATTTT
TRBV7-2,.,TRBJ1-2,.,CASSLGQGRNGYTF,TGTGCCAGCAGCTTAGGGCAGGGGAGGAATGGCTACACCTTC
TRBV7-3,.,TRBJ2-2,TRBD2,CASSSRTSGRERLFF,TGTGCCAGCAGCTCCAGGACTAGCGGGAGAGAAAGGCTGTTTTTT
TRBV11-2,.,TRBJ2-5,.,CASSFTQGPQATQYF,TGTGCCAGCAGCTTTACCCAGGGACCTCAGGCGACCCAGTACTTC
TRBV28,many,TRBJ2-7,.,CASSSRVFYEQYF,TGTGCCAGCAGTTCTAGGGTCTTCTACGAGCAGTACTTC
TRBV7-3,.,TRBJ1-5,.,CASSLERDQPQHF,TGTGCCAGCAGCTTAGAGAGGGATCAGCCCCAGCATTTT
TRBV6-1,.,TRBJ1-1,.,CASRVSRDTEAFF,TGTGCCAGCAGGGTTTCCAGGGATACTGAAGCTTTCTTT
TRBV11-1,.,TRBJ2-3,.,CASSLVMGAAGDTQYF,TGTGCCAGCAGCTTAGTGATGGGGGCCGCAGGAGATACGCAGTATTTT
TRBV10-3,.,TRBJ2-3,TRBD2,CAISAGGGLSDTQYF,TGTGCCATCAGTGCCGGGGGAGGGTTATCAGATACGCAGTATTTT
TRBV5-1,.,TRBJ2-5,TRBD1,CASNDRDRGRETQYF,TGCGCCAGCAACGACCGGGACAGGGGGCGAGAGACCCAGTACTTC
TRBV27,.,TRBJ2-7,.,CASSLDAGIYEQYF,TGTGCCAGCAGTTTGGACGCCGGGATCTACGAGCAGTACTTC
TRBV7-8,.,TRBJ1-3,.,CASSSSTVLGSGNTIYF,TGTGCCAGCAGCTCCTCGACAGTCTTAGGCTCTGGAAACACCATATATTTT
TRBV18,few,TRBJ2-3,.,CASSPLPDTDTQYF,TGTGCCAGCTCACCATTGCCCGACACAGATACGCAGTATTTT
TRBV28,.,TRBJ2-3,TRBD2,CARRGGDTDTQYF,TGTGCCAGACGGGGGGGGGACACAGATACGCAGTATTTT
TRBV5-6,few,TRBJ2-7,.,CASNSPSITSYEQYF,TGTGCCAGCAACTCACCATCTATTACTTCCTACGAGCAGTACTTC
TRBV5-5,.,TRBJ2-7,TRBD1,CASSPSFGRGQSYEQYF,TGTGCCAGCAGCCCTTCCTTCGGCAGGGGGCAGTCCTACGAGCAGTACTTC
TRBV27,.,TRBJ2-7,.,CASSLRWGRYEQYF,TGTGCCAGCAGTTTACGCTGGGGGCGGTACGAGCAGTACTTC
TRBV7-2,.,TRBJ1-4,.,CASRRQVATNEKLFF,TGTGCCAGCAGGCGACAGGTTGCAACTAATGAAAAACTGTTTTTT
TRBV6-5,once,TRBJ2-7,.,CASSPSGGGYEQYF,TGTGCCAGCAGTCCTAGCGGAGGGGGTTACGAGCAGTACTTC
TRBV28,.,TRBJ1-5,.,CASSLEQGGNQPQHF,TGTGCCAGCAGTCTTGAACAGGGAGGGAATCAGCCCCAGCATTTT
TRBV30,once,TRBJ2-3,.,CAWSVGTTDTQYF,TGTGCCTGGAGTGTGGGGACCACAGATACGCAGTATTTT
TRBV10-3,.,TRBJ1-1,TRBD1,CAISEGTGERDTEAFF,TGTGCCATCAGTGAAGGGACAGGGGAGAGGGACACTGAAGCTTTCTTT
TRBV27,.,TRBJ1-2,.,CASSLSRGHYGYTF,TGTGCCAGCAGTTTATCGCGCGGACACTATGGCTACACCTTC
TRBV10-3,.,TRBJ2-5,.,CAISDPRGGVLETQYF,TGTGCCATCAGTGACCCCAGGGGGGGGGTGTTAGAGACCCAGTACTTC
TRBV9,.,TRBJ2-1,.,CASSVARGTYNEQFF,TGTGCCAGCAGCGTGGCTAGGGGGACCTACAATGAGCAGTTCTTC
TRBV9,once,TRBJ1-5,.,CASTRTGDSNQPQHF,TGTGCCAGCACCAGGACGGGGGATAGCAATCAGCCCCAGCATTTT
TRBV28,once,TRBJ1-4,.,CASSLFPGMGEKLFF,TGTGCCAGCAGTTTATTTCCGGGGATGGGTGAAAAACTGTTTTTT
TRBV2,.,TRBJ2-2,TRBD2,CASSAGLAGSTGELFF,TGTGCCAGCAGTGCAGGACTAGCGGGAAGCACCGGGGAGCTGTTTTTT
TRBV6-6,.,TRBJ2-1,TRBD1,CASSYSGTGNNEQFF,TGTGCCAGCAGTTACTCCGGGACAGGGAACAATGAGCAGTTCTTC
TRBV2,.,TRBJ1-5,TRBD1,CASSETSGTEQHF,TGTGCCAGCAGCGAAACCTCCGGGACAGAGCAGCATTTT
TRBV4-2,.,TRBJ2-5,TRBD2,CASSPLSGRDQETQYF,TGTGCCAGCAGCCCTCTTAGCGGGAGGGACCAAGAGACCCAGTACTTC
TRBV28,.,TRBJ2-7,.,CASSLRGLAISYEQYF,TGTGCCAGCAGTTTAAGGGGGCTAGCGATCTCCTACGAGCAGTACTTC
TRBV5-6,.,TRBJ2-1,.,CASRDGTKNEQFF,TGTGCCAGCAGGGACGGGACCAAAAATGAGCAGTTCTTC
TRBV4-3,.,TRBJ2-2,TRBD2,CASSLAGETGELFF,TGCGCCAGCAGCTTAGCGGGAGAAACCGGGGAGCTGTTTTTT
TRBV19,.,TRBJ2-7,.,CASSTGLSSYEQYF,TGTGCCAGTAGTACGGGACTGAGCTCCTACGAGCAGTACTTC
TRBV19,.,TRBJ2-5,TRBD1,CASSIPGQGSETQYF,TGTGCCAGTAGTATACCGGGACAGGGTTCAGAGACCCAGTACTTC
TRBV11-2,once,TRBJ1-1,.,CASSYGQNTEAFF,TGTGCCAGCAGCTACGGACAGAACACTGAAGCTTTCTTT
TRBV6-1,once,TRBJ1-2,TRBD1,CASSEDPGPTGTGRYTF,TGTGCCAGCAGTGAGGACCCGGGGCCAACCGGGACAGGACGCTACACCTTC
TRBV7-2,.,TRBJ2-2,.,CASSLMGDRGELFF,TGTGCCAGCAGCTTAATGGGAGACCGAGGGGAGCTGTTTTTT
TRBV7-3,.,TRBJ2-2,.,CASSLGSNTGELFF,TGTGCCAGCAGCTTAGGCTCGAACACCGGGGAGCTGTTTTTT
TRBV7-6,.,TRBJ2-5,.,CASSFQWETQYF,TGTGCCAGCAGCTTTCAATGGGAGACCCAGTACTTC
TRBV5-4,.,TRBJ1-2,.,CASSLDGAGGYTF,TGTGCCAGCAGCTTGGACGGGGCGGGGGGCTACACCTTC
TRBV14,.,TRBJ1-1,.,CASSLAGMNTEAFF,TGTGCCAGCAGCCTAGCAGGCATGAACACTGAAGCTTTCTTT
TRBV28,once,TRBJ2-7,.,CASSFPRDFSEQYF,TGTGCCAGCAGTTTCCCCCGGGACTTCTCCGAGCAGTACTTC